Included here is one T cell receptor (beta chain) sequence, with context. What this receptor recognizes is not known. No base qualities exist here, and no much larger clone lies one base off it. The germline V gene provides CDR1 SGHRS and CDR2 YFSETQ. The CDR3 goes from the cysteine to the phenylalanine over 14 residues. Just the 42-base CDR3 DNA is kept, in frame starting at base 1. The V and J ends are trimmed by 4 bases and 4 bases, leaving 9 bases between them. TCRbeta CDR3 regions were amplified from genomic DNA using the immunoSEQ Assay, a bias-controlled multiplex PCR. Per the original workflow: The number of nucleated cells in each sample was estimated by amplification of reference gene primers within the assay. Sequence reads were collapsed and filtered to measure the absolute abundance of every unique TCRbeta CDR3 rearrangement. For each sample, productive Simpson clonality was calculated as the square root of Simpson's diversity index across productive rearrangements. This immuneACCESS table, as held by TCRdb, lists in-frame sequences with V and J called but not all clones. Of the missing ones, under half trace to an unresolved V gene in checked studies; the others have no known cause. V, J and clone size are those of that table, while D and trimming were read from the DNA. Here the sample has some 130,000 clones; 85% to 90% occur a single time. The top ten clones comprise more than 3.5% of the sample.

The entry originates in a study of blood T cell repertoires in COVID-19 (dated by TCRdb to the early 2020s). For context, the study as a whole: The collaborator samples originated in the United States, Italy and Spain and spanned the acute and convalescent phases of COVID-19. The prospective study material was composed of cDNA or gDNA derived from T cells, B-cell-depleted T cells, or PBMCs. Where available, HLA class I and class II types were obtained from metadata supplied by the sample provider rather than from assay-based typing. The repertoires were made available in a free public database intended to serve as a resource for research on the immune response to SARS-CoV-2. Samples came from the ongoing ImmuneRACE study (first 160 participants) plus 1,254 subjects from 6 global collaborators. The dataset comprised deeply sampled blood TCRbeta repertoires from subjects exposed to, actively infected with, or recovered from COVID-19. A de-identified subject ID, COVID-19 status, age in years and sex were almost always included in the sample metadata.

What the authors observed across the whole study: How much clinical and demographic metadata was included differed by source and by participant, and the metadata was provided uncurated.

Whole blood was collected in K2EDTA tubes by collaborating institutions according to the institutions' own protocols. For TCRbeta analysis, collaborators shipped samples as frozen whole blood, isolated PBMCs, or DNA extracted from either of those sample types. Sequencing was performed on peripheral blood. The rearranged segments are TRBV5-1 and TRBJ1-6; possibly the D gene is TRBD1, per 6 matching bases. This TCR was recovered from a human donor in a cohort sampled during active COVID-19. The nucleotide sequence reads TGCGCCAGCAGCGCAGGGGATTATAATTCACCCCTCCACTTT. Its protein reads: CASSAGDYNSPLHF.